The 5 T cell receptor beta chains reported below all come from one sample, sequenced in a study of CD8+CD57+ T cells in acquired aplastic anemia. For CDR3 and TCR beta VDJ profiling, genomic DNA was the template used. MiXCR, run by TCRdb on the reads, gives a single entry per CDR3 protein. In the table there are around 430,000 distinct CDR3 sequences, roughly a third of which are singletons. For sequencing, patients were chosen who had shown expansion of CD8+CD57+ cells by flow cytometry. The sequencing sample was made of sorted CD4+, CD8+, or CD8+CD57+ T cells (not recorded which) from PBMCs. Every receptor here comes from a human donor with aplastic anemia.

V usage is TRBV24-1 and J usage is TRBJ2-1; no firm D call. Germline V lookup: CDR1 KGHDR, CDR2 SFDVKD. V was clipped by 4 bases and J by 4 bases, with 13 bases between them. This CDR3 contains 15 residues. The CDR3 nucleotides are TGTGCCACCAGTGAAAGACATAAAGGTTACAATGAGCAGTTCTTC. It translates to CATSERHKGYNEQFF.

The CDR3 nucleotides read TGTGCCAGCAGCGCCCGGGGCTACCAAGAGACCCAGTACTTC. It translates to CASSARGYQETQYF. J is TRBJ2-5 and V is TRBV9; D possibly matches TRBD1 or TRBD2 (5 bases each). CDR1 is SGDLS, CDR2 YYNGEE, per germline. Between the trimmed V and J ends, which lost 3 bases and 0 bases, there was a span of 9 bases. The CDR3 length is 14 residues.

This clonotype was seen many times. The chain employs TRBV7-2 and TRBJ1-2; D possibly corresponds to TRBD1 (5 bases). Trimming pared 5 bases from V and 1 base from J, leaving 17 bases between. The CDR3 has 16 residues. The germline V gene encodes CDR1 SGHTA and CDR2 FQGNSA. The CDR3 region has the DNA TGTGCCAGCAGCCCCGGAGGTGCAGGGCTTAACTATGGCTACACCTTC. Protein product: CASSPGGAGLNYGYTF.

The chain couples TRBV6-1 to TRBJ1-1, with D maybe TRBD1 (5 bases). The CDR3 is made up of 15 amino acids. The V gene lost 3 bases and the J gene lost 1 base, with 12 bases spanning the gap. Per germline, CDR1 MNHNS and CDR2 SASEGT. The CDR3 sequence: CASSDVGGGNTEAFF. Written as DNA, the CDR3 is TGTGCCAGCAGTGACGTGGGGGGGGGGAACACTGAAGCTTTCTTT.

This clonotype occurred many times. This chain uses TRBV10-3 with TRBJ1-5, with no clear D. V was pared by 4 bases and J by 2 bases, with 6 bases between. Germline CDR1 ENHRY, CDR2 SYGVKD. The CDR3 length is 13 residues. The CDR3 here is CAISVERNQPQHF. CDR3 bases: TGTGCCATCAGTGTAGAACGCAATCAGCCCCAGCATTTT.